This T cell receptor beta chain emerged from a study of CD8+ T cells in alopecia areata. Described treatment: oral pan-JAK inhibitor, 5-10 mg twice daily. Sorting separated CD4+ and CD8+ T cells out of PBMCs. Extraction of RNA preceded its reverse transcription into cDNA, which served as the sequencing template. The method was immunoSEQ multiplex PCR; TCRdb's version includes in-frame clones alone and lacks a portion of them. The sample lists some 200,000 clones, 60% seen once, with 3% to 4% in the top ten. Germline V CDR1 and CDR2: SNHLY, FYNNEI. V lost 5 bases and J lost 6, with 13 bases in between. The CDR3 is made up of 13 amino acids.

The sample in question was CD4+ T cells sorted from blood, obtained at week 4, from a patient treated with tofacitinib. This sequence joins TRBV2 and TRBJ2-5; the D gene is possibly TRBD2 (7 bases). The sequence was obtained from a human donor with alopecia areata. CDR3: CASSLGGDKTQYF. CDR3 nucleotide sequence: TGTGCCAGCAGTCTTGGGGGGGACAAGACCCAGTACTTC.